This TCR beta chain came from a study of T cell responses to AZD1222 COVID-19 vaccine. CDR3 length equals 17 residues. Germline CDR1 and CDR2: LGHDT and YNNKEL (reference sequence). Trimming left V 4 bases short and J 2 bases short, with 20 bases between. Study-wide findings and caveats: Mostly white British, mostly female donors; authors suggested clonal diversity may be underestimated. Spike-specific TCR breadth and depth both grew after two AZD1222 doses.

Sequencing used immunoSEQ multiplex PCR; TCRdb keeps in-frame clones, though not all of them. The repertoire consists of some 83,000 clones, with about 87% occurring once and the leading ten covering 5% to 6%. Comment on this clone: The antigen is unknown.

The material sequenced was peripheral blood, taken on day 0 of AZD1222 vaccination. The chain couples TRBV3-1 (or the pseudogene TRBV3-2) to TRBJ2-5; D might be TRBD2 (6 bases). This sequence originates from an adult in good health. The CDR3 DNA sequence: TGTGCCAGCAGCCCTCACTCCGGGACTGGACGTCAAGAGACCCAGTACTTC. This encodes CASSPHSGTGRQETQYF.